What follows are 5 T cell receptor beta chains derived from one specimen sequenced in a study of blood T cells in healthy people across ages. A second PCR of 7 to 11 cycles used a sample-barcoded 5' primer and a J-beta primer mix. One entry per CDR3 protein, called by TCRdb with MiXCR from the 5' RACE reads. The sample includes about 900,000 distinct CDR3 sequences, 62% of them seen just once. Sequenced material: blood. Receptors were obtained from a man aged 25 to 45 in good health.

V gene TRBV29-1 combines with J gene TRBJ2-5; 11 bases line up with TRBD2. V gave up 7 bases and J gave up 6 bases; unmatched junction bases: 10. The CDR3 spans 14 residues. The germline V gene has CDR1 SQVTM and CDR2 ANQGSEA. The CDR3 loop reads CSAVAGGLRKTQYF. The CDR3 DNA reads as TGCAGCGCCGTAGCGGGGGGGCTACGGAAGACCCAGTACTTC. Drawing the rest from reference TRBV29-1 and TRBJ2-5, the complete variable domain is SAVISQKPSRDICQRGTSLTIQCQVDSQVTMMFWYRQQPGQSLTLIATANQGSEATYESGFVIDKFPISRPNLTFSTLTVSNMSPEDSSIYLCSAVAGGLRKTQYFGPGTRLLVL.

This chain joins TRBV7-8 and TRBJ2-1; weak D call: TRBD2 (5 bases). The CDR3 spans 15 residues. Germline V gene lookup returns CDR1 SGHVS and CDR2 FQNEAQ. The V end lost 3 bases, the J end lost 2 bases, and 11 bases lay between the germline ends. In DNA form, the CDR3 reads TGTGCCAGCAGCTTTGTACGAGGGACCTACAATGAGCAGTTCTTC. Amino acid sequence: CASSFVRGTYNEQFF.

This clonotype was found a few times. The rearrangement joins TRBV20-1 to TRBJ2-3; possibly TRBD2 for D (6 bases). CDR1 is DFQATT, CDR2 SNEGSKA, per germline (reference sequence). V lost 5 bases and J 2 bases, leaving 17 bases between the germline ends. The CDR3 has 15 residues. CDR3 nucleotides: TGCAGTGCTCAAAGTCTGGGGGGAATCACAGATACGCAGTATTTT. Protein: CSAQSLGGITDTQYF.

The J gene is TRBJ2-1, the V gene TRBV6-4; no firm D call. Germline-derived CDR1 and CDR2 are MRHNA and SNTAGT. This CDR3 has 12 residues. The ends were cut back, 4 bases at V and 5 bases at J, with 6 bases in the middle. The CDR3 DNA reads TGTGCCAGCAGTGGCACGAACAATGAGCAGTTCTTC. Its translation: CASSGTNNEQFF.

In regard to this clonotype: At one end the junction does not follow the germline gene, possibly because of a read error. The chain is built from TRBV7-2 and TRBJ2-1, with 14 bases lining up with TRBD2. In germline, CDR1 is SGHTA, CDR2 FQGNSA. The CDR3 contains 18 residues. The CDR3 reads CASSLGLAGVPPYSEQFF. CDR3 nucleotides: TGTGCCAGCAGCTTGGGACTAGCGGGGGTCCCTCCCTACAGTGAGCAGTTCTTC.